This is a list of T cell receptor beta chains from one sample in a study of blood T cells in healthy people across ages. TCRdb passed the 5' RACE reads through MiXCR, listing each CDR3 protein once. Of about 730,000 distinct CDR3 sequences listed, 43% are singletons. The sample comprised blood. The receptors were sampled from a woman aged 55-69 years in good health. Both conserved end residues are part of each CDR3. The order of the fields is CDR3 length, D gene, clone size, V gene, J gene, CDR3 protein, CDR3 DNA. A D gene is named only where the DNA matches it firmly. The size entry is marked missing in some rows and otherwise reads once, few, many or a size class.

>14|-|-|TRBV7-2|TRBJ2-1
CASSLGGTTEQQFF
TGTGCCAGCAGCTTAGGTGGGACAACGGAACAGCAGTTCTTC
>14|-|-|TRBV6-6|TRBJ1-2
CASSAPTGSGGYTF
TGTGCCAGCAGCGCCCCGACGGGAAGTGGTGGCTACACCTTC
>16|-|-|TRBV7-9|TRBJ2-5
CASSLTRDSGAETQYF
TGTGCCAGCAGCTTGACACGGGACTCTGGGGCTGAGACCCAGTACTTC
>13|-|few|TRBV20-1|TRBJ1-2
CSARVGPGDGYTF
TGCAGTGCTAGAGTGGGGCCAGGGGACGGCTACACCTTC
>14|-|few|TRBV6-2/TRBV6-3|TRBJ1-1
CASLKSTGNTEAFF
TGTGCCAGCCTAAAATCAACAGGGAACACTGAAGCTTTCTTT
>14|-|few|TRBV7-9|TRBJ1-2
CASSPPDRNYGYTF
TGTGCCAGCAGCCCCCCCGACAGAAACTATGGCTACACCTTC
>14|TRBD1|few|TRBV25-1|TRBJ1-2
CASSEGTGSYGYTF
TGTGCCAGCAGTGAAGGGACAGGGTCCTATGGCTACACCTTC
>16|TRBD2|many|TRBV4-1|TRBJ2-7
CASSPLGEGGTYEQYF
TGCGCCAGCAGCCCCCTTGGGGAGGGAGGCACCTACGAGCAGTACTTC
>15|-|few|TRBV20-1|TRBJ2-1
CSAPGYAGSYNEQFF
TGCAGTGCACCCGGGTACGCGGGCTCCTACAATGAGCAGTTCTTC
>14|-|-|TRBV2|TRBJ1-5
CASSPRQQNQPQHF
TGTGCCAGCAGTCCCCGACAGCAGAATCAGCCCCAGCATTTT
>14|-|-|TRBV6-6|TRBJ1-2
CASSYKGRNYGYTF
TGTGCCAGCAGTTACAAGGGGCGGAATTATGGCTACACCTTC
>18|TRBD2|-|TRBV4-2|TRBJ2-3
CASSPLTSGRANTDTQYF
TGTGCCAGCAGTCCATTGACCAGCGGGAGGGCCAACACAGATACGCAGTATTTT
>13|-|few|TRBV20-1|TRBJ1-2
CSARVQPNYGYTF
TGCAGTGCTAGAGTTCAACCCAACTATGGCTACACCTTC
>18|TRBD2|-|TRBV6-5|TRBJ2-1
CASSYPRTSGRARYEQFF
TGTGCCAGCAGTTACCCCAGGACTAGCGGGAGGGCCAGGTATGAGCAGTTCTTC
>16|TRBD1|-|TRBV4-3|TRBJ1-2
CASSQDQAGGVRGYTF
TGCGCCAGCAGCCAAGATCAAGCAGGGGGGGTGAGAGGCTACACCTTC
>16|TRBD1|few|TRBV7-2|TRBJ2-3
CASSLGGDRGADTQYF
TGTGCCAGCAGCTTAGGAGGTGACAGGGGCGCAGATACGCAGTATTTT
>15|-|few|TRBV15|TRBJ1-1
CATGGPNGQNTEAFF
TGTGCCACCGGAGGACCAAACGGCCAGAACACTGAAGCTTTCTTT
>15|-|-|TRBV5-1|TRBJ2-1
CASSRTGLGDNEQFF
TGCGCCAGCAGCAGGACGGGTTTAGGGGACAATGAGCAGTTCTTC
>14|TRBD2|-|TRBV16|TRBJ2-4
CASSKSGGRDIQYF
TGTGCCAGCAGCAAATCGGGAGGGAGGGACATTCAGTACTTC
>11|-|-|TRBV24-1|TRBJ2-3
CATGARDTQYF
TGTGCCACCGGGGCGAGGGATACGCAGTATTTT